The entry below gives a single T cell receptor beta chain sequence along with its context. Its specific antigen is unknown. No much larger clone exists at a distance of one base, and base qualities are not known. TCR beta CDR3 regions were sequenced from DNA using the immunoSEQ Assay. The published analysis was carried out like this. To compute T cell density, TCR beta template counts were normalized to usable DNA, which was estimated by amplifying housekeeping genes. Richness was estimated with the preseqR package, extrapolating to 400,000 templates for PBMC samples and 120,000 templates for tissue samples. Clonality was defined by subtracting Pielou's evenness from one. Tissue-enriched TCRs were identified by differential abundance testing using productive amino-acid clonotypes, minimum total count 5 and alpha 0.1. The Jaccard Index and the Morisita Overlap Index were used to measure how much the repertoires overlapped between compartments. GLIPH grouped TCR beta CDR3s together with public tetramer-defined viral CDR3s, and a viral motif had to include at least three viral sequences and also show V-gene enrichment. The immuneACCESS repertoire file appears here via TCRdb, limited to in-frame rearrangements. These files lack a portion of the clones; in checked studies, under half of the deficit traces to unresolved V genes, and the cause of the others is not known. The DNA was the basis for D and trimming; V, J and clone size are from that table. The sample has roughly 89,000 clones on record, roughly 93% of them singletons. Jointly, the top ten make up about 4% of the sample.

The source of the sample is a study of T cells in localized non-small cell lung cancer (dated by TCRdb to 2018 to 2020). About the study as a whole: Comparing tumors with uninvolved tumor-adjacent lungs, the study looked at the T cell repertoires of 236 patients with early-stage NSCLC. All 220 or so NSCLC patients in the cohort were treatment-naive and had localized lung tumors that were resected. A mean age of approximately 66 years was recorded for the NSCLC patients, of whom some 130 were male and 85 to 110 were female.

V is shortened by 3 bases, J by 4 bases, and the region joining them spans 18 bases. The germline V gene specifies MDHEN as CDR1 and SYDVKM as CDR2. Its CDR3 holds 16 amino acids, cysteine through phenylalanine. CDR3 DNA only is kept here, 48 bases in frame from base 1. Broader findings and caveats from the paper: Because multi-region tumor sequencing was not performed, intratumor heterogeneity could not be ruled out. Higher blood T cell density associated with longer overall survival, while higher adjacent-lung clonality associated with shorter survival. Of the top 100 tumor clones, a median of roughly 56 were detected in paired uninvolved adjacent lung; roughly 26 were also among that lung's top 100. Because the study design was exploratory, TCR variables were selected using unadjusted p-values without false-discovery rate correction. The highest T cell clonality was observed in uninvolved tumor-adjacent lung, where clonality exceeded that of tumor, suggesting that antigenic responses were more focused in uninvolved tumor-adjacent lung.

At diagnosis, peripheral blood, uninvolved tumor-adjacent lung and tumor were collected and stored as a combination of fresh-frozen and FFPE material. Blood samples were analyzed as peripheral blood mononuclear cells for TCR repertoire profiling. Here the chain combines TRBV28 and TRBJ1-2; there is no confident call for the D gene. The sequence was collected from a woman aged 40-70 years with stage II squamous cell lung carcinoma. The source was PBMCs, collected before any cancer treatment. The DNA reads as follows: TGTGCCAGCAGTTTCTTAGGCAGCGGCCCAACCTATGGCTACACCTTC. This sequence encodes CASSFLGSGPTYGYTF.